This is a list of T cell receptor beta chains from one sample in a study of T cell responses to AZD1222 COVID-19 vaccine. Libraries were prepared by immunoSEQ multiplex PCR; TCRdb keeps only in-frame clonotypes and omits some of them. Among over 100,000 clones listed, around 86% were seen once. This sample comprised peripheral blood, obtained on day 0 of AZD1222 vaccination. The source of these receptors is an adult in good health. Each CDR3 is given with its conserved first and last residue. A D gene is named only where the DNA matches it firmly. Size is omitted from some rows. Given values are once, few, many or a class for expanded clones.

D: -; J: TRBJ1-4; V: TRBV3-1/TRBV3-2; size: -; CDR3: CASSPYQGSTNEKLFF; DNA: TGTGCCAGCAGCCCTTACCAGGGGTCGACTAATGAAAAACTGTTTTTT
D: TRBD1; J: TRBJ1-5; V: TRBV7-9; size: -; CDR3: CASSPGTAADQPQHF; DNA: TGTGCCAGCAGCCCAGGGACAGCGGCGGATCAGCCCCAGCATTTT
D: -; J: TRBJ1-2; V: TRBV6-5; size: few; CDR3: CASSYSNVNVDGYTF; DNA: TGTGCCAGCAGTTACTCGAACGTAAACGTGGATGGCTACACCTTC
D: -; J: TRBJ1-1; V: TRBV7-3; size: -; CDR3: CASSTQGGRAGTEAFF; DNA: TGTGCCAGCAGCACCCAGGGAGGGCGGGCAGGCACTGAAGCTTTCTTT
D: -; J: TRBJ2-1; V: TRBV11-2; size: -; CDR3: CASSWGTNEQFF; DNA: TGTGCCAGCAGCTGGGGAACTAATGAGCAGTTCTTC
D: -; J: TRBJ2-7; V: TRBV5-8; size: -; CDR3: CASSLRGRGSYEQYF; DNA: TGTGCCAGCAGCTTGCGGGGCAGGGGTTCCTACGAGCAGTACTTC
D: TRBD1; J: TRBJ1-2; V: TRBV7-2; size: -; CDR3: CASSFGTAYGYTF; DNA: TGTGCCAGCAGCTTCGGGACAGCATATGGCTACACCTTC
D: -; J: TRBJ2-3; V: TRBV11-3; size: -; CDR3: CASSLDRFTDTQYF; DNA: TGTGCCAGCAGCTTAGATCGGTTTACAGATACGCAGTATTTT
D: TRBD1; J: TRBJ2-1; V: TRBV30; size: once; CDR3: CAWGQGNEQFF; DNA: TGTGCCTGGGGACAGGGGAATGAGCAGTTCTTC
D: -; J: TRBJ2-2; V: TRBV5-4; size: once; CDR3: CASSLDGSSGTGELFF; DNA: TGTGCCAGCAGCTTGGACGGGTCCTCGGGCACCGGGGAGCTGTTTTTT
D: TRBD1; J: TRBJ1-3; V: TRBV4-1; size: -; CDR3: CASSQPTGGGGNTIYF; DNA: TGCGCCAGCAGCCAACCGACAGGGGGCGGTGGAAACACCATATATTTT
D: TRBD1; J: TRBJ1-1; V: TRBV5-4; size: -; CDR3: CASSTKRGRDTEAFF; DNA: TGTGCCAGCAGCACGAAAAGGGGGCGTGACACTGAAGCTTTCTTT
D: -; J: TRBJ1-1; V: TRBV2; size: -; CDR3: CASSGFQAEAFF; DNA: TGTGCCAGCAGTGGATTCCAGGCCGAAGCTTTCTTT
D: -; J: TRBJ1-1; V: TRBV2; size: -; CDR3: CASSEALVGQEAFF; DNA: TGTGCCAGCAGTGAAGCGCTGGTGGGACAAGAAGCTTTCTTT
D: TRBD2; J: TRBJ2-1; V: TRBV10-1; size: -; CDR3: CASSAGTSGIYEQFF; DNA: TGCGCCAGCAGTGCCGGGACTAGTGGTATCTATGAGCAGTTCTTC
D: TRBD1; J: TRBJ1-4; V: TRBV19; size: -; CDR3: CASEGQGKWLGKLFF; DNA: TGTGCCAGTGAGGGACAGGGCAAGTGGTTGGGAAAACTGTTTTTT
D: -; J: TRBJ2-7; V: TRBV3-1/TRBV3-2; size: -; CDR3: CASRLNREEEQYF; DNA: TGTGCCAGCAGACTAAACAGGGAGGAAGAGCAGTACTTC
D: TRBD2; J: TRBJ2-2; V: TRBV6-5; size: medium-sized; CDR3: CAIRAGANTGELFF; DNA: TGTGCCATCCGAGCGGGGGCAAACACCGGGGAGCTGTTTTTT
D: TRBD1; J: TRBJ1-5; V: TRBV19; size: few; CDR3: CASQDSGTGVYQPQHF; DNA: TGTGCCAGTCAGGATTCGGGGACAGGGGTGTATCAGCCCCAGCATTTT
D: -; J: TRBJ2-1; V: TRBV5-6; size: -; CDR3: CASSSGRSYNEQFF; DNA: TGTGCCAGCAGCTCCGGCCGATCCTACAATGAGCAGTTCTTC
D: -; J: TRBJ1-1; V: TRBV10-2; size: -; CDR3: CASSVMIPNTEAFF; DNA: TGCGCCAGCAGTGTAATGATCCCCAACACTGAAGCTTTCTTT
D: -; J: TRBJ2-1; V: TRBV29-1; size: -; CDR3: CSVESDGGDEQFF; DNA: TGCAGCGTTGAATCTGACGGGGGCGATGAGCAGTTCTTC
D: -; J: TRBJ1-1; V: TRBV5-4; size: -; CDR3: CASSLGGTNTEAFF; DNA: TGTGCCAGCAGCTTGGGAGGAACGAACACTGAAGCTTTCTTT
D: -; J: TRBJ2-1; V: TRBV29-1; size: -; CDR3: CSATSNEQFF; DNA: TGCAGCGCTACTTCAAATGAGCAGTTCTTC
D: -; J: TRBJ1-1; V: TRBV18; size: -; CDR3: CASSHTTAMNTEAFF; DNA: TGTGCCAGCTCACATACGACAGCCATGAACACTGAAGCTTTCTTT
D: -; J: TRBJ1-5; V: TRBV4-1; size: -; CDR3: CASSQGPYQPQHF; DNA: TGCGCCAGCAGCCAAGGCCCTTATCAGCCCCAGCATTTT
D: -; J: TRBJ2-1; V: TRBV4-2; size: -; CDR3: CASSQVARGNEQFF; DNA: TGTGCCAGCAGCCAAGTGGCTAGGGGGAATGAGCAGTTCTTC
D: -; J: TRBJ1-1; V: TRBV28; size: once; CDR3: CASSLAGLGNTEAFF; DNA: TGTGCCAGCAGTTTAGCAGGACTCGGGAACACTGAAGCTTTCTTT
D: TRBD1; J: TRBJ1-3; V: TRBV6-5; size: -; CDR3: CASTGGYYSGNTIYF; DNA: TGTGCCAGCACAGGGGGCTATTACTCTGGAAACACCATATATTTT
D: -; J: TRBJ1-3; V: TRBV6-6; size: -; CDR3: CASNRGTGNSGNTIYF; DNA: TGTGCCAGCAATCGGGGTACGGGGAACTCTGGAAACACCATATATTTT
D: TRBD1; J: TRBJ1-2; V: TRBV6-1; size: -; CDR3: CASSDAGGIDGYTF; DNA: TGTGCCAGCAGTGACGCAGGGGGCATAGATGGCTACACCTTC
D: -; J: TRBJ2-7; V: TRBV11-2; size: -; CDR3: CASSFGDSYEQYF; DNA: TGTGCCAGCAGCTTTGGGGATTCCTACGAGCAGTACTTC
D: -; J: TRBJ1-5; V: TRBV4-3; size: -; CDR3: CASSQDGGANQPQHF; DNA: TGCGCCAGCAGCCAAGATGGGGGGGCTAATCAGCCCCAGCATTTT
D: TRBD1; J: TRBJ2-4; V: TRBV5-1; size: once; CDR3: CASSLGGTELAKNIQYF; DNA: TGCGCCAGCAGCTTGGGGGGGACAGAATTAGCCAAAAACATTCAGTACTTC
D: -; J: TRBJ2-1; V: TRBV6-5; size: -; CDR3: CASARNPSYNEQFF; DNA: TGTGCCAGCGCCCGGAACCCCTCCTACAATGAGCAGTTCTTC
D: -; J: TRBJ2-5; V: TRBV18; size: -; CDR3: CASSRRVLEETQYF; DNA: TGTGCCAGCTCACGCCGGGTCCTCGAAGAGACCCAGTACTTC
D: -; J: TRBJ1-6; V: TRBV7-2; size: -; CDR3: CASSFPPSSYNSPLHF; DNA: TGTGCCAGCAGCTTTCCTCCCAGCTCCTATAATTCACCCCTCCACTTT
D: TRBD1; J: TRBJ2-7; V: TRBV30; size: -; CDR3: CAWSDPGQRPEQYF; DNA: TGTGCCTGGAGTGATCCGGGACAGCGGCCCGAGCAGTACTTC
D: -; J: TRBJ2-7; V: TRBV7-6; size: -; CDR3: CASSLGPLGGAHEQYF; DNA: TGTGCCAGCAGCTTAGGGCCACTCGGGGGTGCCCACGAGCAGTACTTC
D: TRBD1; J: TRBJ1-1; V: TRBV5-5; size: once; CDR3: CASRFRQGVLENTEAFF; DNA: TGTGCCAGCAGGTTCAGACAGGGTGTCCTCGAGAACACTGAAGCTTTCTTT
D: -; J: TRBJ1-2; V: TRBV7-8; size: -; CDR3: CASKRGGAQTNYGYTF; DNA: TGTGCCAGCAAGCGGGGCGGAGCCCAAACGAACTATGGCTACACCTTC
D: -; J: TRBJ2-7; V: TRBV27; size: -; CDR3: CASSFRDEQYF; DNA: TGTGCCAGCAGTTTTAGGGACGAGCAGTACTTC
D: -; J: TRBJ1-1; V: TRBV5-1; size: -; CDR3: CASTPIGGTEAFF; DNA: TGCGCCAGCACTCCGATCGGAGGCACTGAAGCTTTCTTT
D: -; J: TRBJ2-7; V: TRBV6-2/TRBV6-3; size: -; CDR3: CASSLSPYEQYF; DNA: TGTGCCAGCAGTTTAAGCCCGTACGAGCAGTACTTC
D: -; J: TRBJ2-7; V: TRBV3-1/TRBV3-2; size: -; CDR3: CASSQGVGVSEQYF; DNA: TGTGCCAGCAGCCAAGGAGTAGGGGTATCCGAGCAGTACTTC
D: TRBD1; J: TRBJ1-2; V: TRBV3-1/TRBV3-2; size: -; CDR3: CASSQGGTAYGYTF; DNA: TGTGCCAGCAGCCAAGGGGGGACAGCTTATGGCTACACCTTC
D: TRBD1; J: TRBJ2-7; V: TRBV28; size: once; CDR3: CASSYPEGANEQYF; DNA: TGTGCCAGCAGTTACCCAGAGGGGGCCAACGAGCAGTACTTC
D: -; J: TRBJ1-2; V: TRBV20-1; size: -; CDR3: CSASSRANYTF; DNA: TGCAGTGCTAGCAGCCGGGCCAACTACACCTTC
D: TRBD2; J: TRBJ2-5; V: TRBV7-2; size: -; CDR3: CASSFQRGVGETQYF; DNA: TGTGCCAGCAGCTTTCAGCGGGGGGTCGGAGAGACCCAGTACTTC
D: TRBD1; J: TRBJ1-2; V: TRBV18; size: -; CDR3: CASRNMGTVDGYGYTF; DNA: TGTGCCAGCCGTAATATGGGGACAGTGGATGGCTATGGCTACACCTTC
D: TRBD1; J: TRBJ1-2; V: TRBV7-3; size: -; CDR3: CASSLGQGGSNFGYTF; DNA: TGTGCCAGCAGTTTGGGACAGGGGGGTTCCAATTTTGGCTACACCTTC
D: -; J: TRBJ1-1; V: TRBV4-1; size: -; CDR3: CASSKRDGENTEAFF; DNA: TGCGCCAGCAGCAAACGGGACGGCGAGAACACTGAAGCTTTCTTT
D: -; J: TRBJ2-3; V: TRBV18; size: -; CDR3: CASSPRDTQYF; DNA: TGTGCCAGCTCACCGCGCGATACGCAGTATTTT
D: -; J: TRBJ1-5; V: TRBV30; size: -; CDR3: CAWALGANQPQHF; DNA: TGTGCCTGGGCTTTGGGGGCCAATCAGCCCCAGCATTTT
D: -; J: TRBJ1-3; V: TRBV30; size: once; CDR3: CAWNPKGNTIYF; DNA: TGTGCCTGGAACCCTAAAGGAAACACCATATATTTT
D: TRBD1; J: TRBJ1-6; V: TRBV6-5; size: -; CDR3: CASTKGQGSSPLHF; DNA: TGTGCCAGCACCAAGGGACAGGGAAGCTCACCCCTCCACTTT
D: -; J: TRBJ2-5; V: TRBV27; size: -; CDR3: CASSGRRETQYF; DNA: TGTGCCAGCTCGGGGAGGCGAGAGACCCAGTACTTC
D: TRBD2; J: TRBJ2-5; V: TRBV5-6; size: -; CDR3: CASSATLAGGRTQYF; DNA: TGTGCCAGCAGCGCCACCCTAGCGGGGGGGCGGACCCAGTACTTC
D: -; J: TRBJ1-1; V: TRBV27; size: -; CDR3: CASSSRGKEAFF; DNA: TGTGCCAGCAGCTCCAGGGGTAAGGAAGCTTTCTTT
D: -; J: TRBJ1-1; V: TRBV5-1; size: -; CDR3: CASSPGADTEAFF; DNA: TGCGCCAGCAGCCCGGGGGCTGACACTGAAGCTTTCTTT